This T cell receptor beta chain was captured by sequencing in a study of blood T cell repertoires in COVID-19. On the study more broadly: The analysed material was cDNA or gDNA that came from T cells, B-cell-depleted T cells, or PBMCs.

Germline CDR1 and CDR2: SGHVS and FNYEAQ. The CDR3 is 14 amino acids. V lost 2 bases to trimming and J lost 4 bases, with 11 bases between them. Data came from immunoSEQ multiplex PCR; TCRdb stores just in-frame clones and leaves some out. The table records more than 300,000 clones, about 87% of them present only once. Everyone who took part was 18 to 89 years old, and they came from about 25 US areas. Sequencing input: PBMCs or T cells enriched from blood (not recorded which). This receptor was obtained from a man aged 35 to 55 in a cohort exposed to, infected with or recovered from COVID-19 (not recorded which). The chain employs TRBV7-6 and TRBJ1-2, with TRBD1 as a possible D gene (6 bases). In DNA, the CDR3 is TGTGCCAGCAGCTTATATGGGGGCATCTATGGCTACACCTTC. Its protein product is CASSLYGGIYGYTF.